This T cell receptor (beta chain) was sequenced in a study of CD8 T cells in ankylosing spondylitis. Findings of the study overall: Reported data indicate significant enrichment of disease-linked clones within matched ankylosing spondylitis synovial fluid. Typical of ankylosing spondylitis blood, it appeared, was a TCR beta motif of eight highly homologous variants. Disease-associated clones were CD8+ and fairly uncommon in peripheral blood.

The V end was cut by 0 bases, the J end by 9 bases, with 9 bases between. Germline V gene data show CDR1 as SGHRS and CDR2 as YFSETQ. The CDR3 runs 12 residues. This clonotype has a handful of counts. Its cognate antigen is unknown. Researchers built TCR beta libraries using quantitative 5'-RACE with molecular barcodes. Via MiXCR, TCRdb re-called the 5' RACE reads, giving one row per CDR3 protein. The sample carries just under 350,000 distinct CDR3 sequences, under 15% recorded once. The chain recombines TRBV5-1 with TRBJ1-2, with D unresolved. The receptor's source is a male donor with ankylosing spondylitis or in good health (not recorded which). Sequencing was done on a sample of blood, either unsorted or a sorted T cell fraction (not recorded which). This CDR3 reads CASSLVGDSYTF. The CDR3 region has the DNA TGCGCCAGCAGCTTGGTCGGGGATAGCTACACCTTC.